These 17 T cell receptor beta chains were all obtained from the same sample, sequenced in a study of CD8 T cells in Susac syndrome (dated by TCRdb to the late 2010s). Library creation used the immunoSEQ multiplex PCR assay. RNA was extracted with the RNeasy kit and about 0.45 to 1 ug was reverse transcribed using random hexamers. Using fastp at Q25 and MiXCR, TCRdb reprocessed the public reads and kept productive beta chains. Every CDR3 protein is listed once, alongside the most common genes and DNA of its rows. The sample table holds about 210,000 distinct CDR3 sequences, of which 95% were seen once. The ten most abundant clones make up roughly 0.1% of the sample. The material sequenced was CD4+ T cells from PBMCs. All receptors derive from a human donor with multiple sclerosis.

This rearrangement joins TRBV20-1 to TRBJ1-5; a weak D match, TRBD1 (6 bases). V lost 0 bases and J lost 2, with 14 bases in between. This CDR3 region has 16 residues. The germline V gene has CDR1 DFQATT and CDR2 SNEGSKA (reference sequence). As DNA, the CDR3 is TGCAGTGCTAGAGATGGGGCAGGGGCTGGCAATCAGCCCCAGCATTTT. It is translated as CSARDGAGAGNQPQHF.

The DNA of the CDR3 is TGTGCCAGCAGCGTAGCTACGTTGGACACATATGGCTACACCTTC. Translation gives CASSVATLDTYGYTF. V gene TRBV9 combines with J gene TRBJ1-2; D might be TRBD1 (5 bases). This CDR3 is built from 15 residues. Trimming took 0 bases from V and 5 from J, leaving 14 bases between them. Germline V gene lookup returns CDR1 SGDLS and CDR2 YYNGEE. The full variable domain, its missing parts supplied by reference TRBV9 and TRBJ1-2, is DSGVTQTPKHLITATGQRVTLRCSPRSGDLSVYWYQQSLDQGLQFLIQYYNGEERAKGNILERFSAQQFPDLHSELNLSSLELGDSALYFCASSVATLDTYGYTFGSGTRLTVV.

The chain couples TRBV14 to TRBJ1-2; D is unresolved. CDR3 length equals 13 residues. Germline CDR1 SGHDN, CDR2 FVKESK. Trimming cost V 3 bases and J 4 bases, with 9 bases left between them. CDR3 DNA: TGTGCCAGCAGCCAGGGAACGAGCTATGGCTACACCTTC. Encoded protein: CASSQGTSYGYTF.

V and J are TRBV20-1 and TRBJ1-2, with D possibly matching TRBD1 (5 bases). The CDR3 consists of 14 residues. Per the germline V gene, CDR1 is DFQATT and CDR2 is SNEGSKA (reference sequence). V was shortened by 2 bases and J by 13 bases, with 23 bases between the two germline ends. CDR3 region: CSARPSRQSPFFTF. Here the CDR3 DNA reads TGCAGTGCTAGACCCTCTAGACAGTCTCCCTTTTTCACCTTC.

V usage is TRBV3-1 and J usage is TRBJ1-2; no reliable D call. The CDR3 sequence is 13 residues long. Germline assignment: CDR1 LGHDT and CDR2 YNNKEL (reference sequence). V was trimmed by 3 bases and J by 8 bases, leaving 13 bases between them. This chain's CDR3 is CASSQQGLGGYTF. DNA of the CDR3: TGTGCCAGCAGCCAGCAAGGACTCGGGGGCTACACCTTC.

The chain combines TRBV27 with TRBJ2-2, with D unresolved. V was cut by 6 bases and J by 3 bases, with 5 bases left in between. This CDR3 region has 12 residues. The germline V gene encodes CDR1 MNHEY and CDR2 SMNVEV (reference sequence). This CDR3 is CASRPDTGELFF. For the CDR3, the DNA is TGTGCCAGCAGGCCGGACACCGGGGAGCTGTTTTTT.

The J gene is TRBJ2-7, the V gene TRBV2; D remains ambiguous. V lost 6 bases, J lost 3 bases, and 12 bases lay in between. Germline values: CDR1 SNHLY, CDR2 FYNNEI. This CDR3 comprises 13 residues. The CDR3 bases are TGTGCCAGCAGATCCCCGTATGGCTACGAGCAGTACTTC. The encoded protein is CASRSPYGYEQYF.

CDR3 in amino acids: CASSVGSQSSYEQYF. The DNA of the CDR3 is TGTGCCAGCAGCGTTGGTTCACAAAGCTCCTACGAGCAGTACTTC. The rearrangement joins TRBV9 to TRBJ2-7; unclear D gene. V was cut by 2 bases and J by 0 bases, with 12 bases left in between. Germline V lookup: CDR1 SGDLS, CDR2 YYNGEE. The CDR3 has 15 residues.

The rearrangement joins TRBV7-9 to TRBJ1-2; 8 bases are a match to TRBD1. Germline assignment: CDR1 SEHNR and CDR2 FQNEAQ (reference sequence). J lost 7 bases, V lost 6 bases, and 16 bases had no gene match. CDR3 length: 16 residues. The CDR3 DNA reads as TGTGCCAGCAGTCCAGTCTGGATACAGGGGGTTCTTGGCTACACCTTC. This encodes CASSPVWIQGVLGYTF.

The genes are TRBV20-1 and TRBJ1-3, with TRBD1 as a possible D gene (5 bases). The CDR3 extends over 15 amino acids. V lost 0 bases and J 0 bases, leaving 9 bases between the germline ends. Germline V gene data show CDR1 as DFQATT and CDR2 as SNEGSKA (reference sequence). Written as DNA, the CDR3 is TGCAGTGCTAGAGATCGGAGGGGCTCTGGAAACACCATATATTTT. Amino acids: CSARDRRGSGNTIYF.

J is TRBJ2-7 and V is TRBV20-1; D not resolved. V dropped 3 bases and J dropped 3 bases, with 15 bases sitting between them. The germline CDR1 and CDR2 sequences are DFQATT and SNEGSKA (reference sequence). CDR3 length: 14 amino acids. CDR3 residues: CSASMRGYGYEQYF. As DNA, the CDR3 is TGCAGTGCTAGTATGCGCGGTTACGGCTACGAGCAGTACTTC.

This rearrangement joins TRBV3-1 to TRBJ1-6; D gene uncertain. Germline CDR1 is LGHDT and CDR2 is YNNKEL (reference sequence). The CDR3 covers 14 residues. The V end was cut by 4 bases, the J end by 8 bases, with 12 bases between. CDR3 amino acids: CASSLSSGDSPLHF. The CDR3 DNA reads as TGTGCCAGCAGCCTTAGCTCCGGGGATTCACCCCTCCACTTT.

The chain uses TRBV12-3 or TRBV12-4 and TRBJ2-4; 16 nucleotides align to TRBD2. The V segment lost 7 bases and the J segment 3 bases; nucleotides outside the gene matches: 9. This CDR3 has 18 residues. The CDR3 region is CASTLGLAGGLGKNIQYF. The DNA of the CDR3 is TGTGCCAGCACCTTGGGACTAGCGGGGGGGCTAGGCAAAAACATTCAGTACTTC.

The J gene is TRBJ1-5, the V gene TRBV5-1; no definite D call. Trimming shortened V by 5 bases and J by 0 bases, and 12 bases separated the two germline ends. This CDR3 is 15 amino acids long. Per the germline V gene, CDR1 is SGHRS and CDR2 is YFSETQ. For the CDR3, the DNA is TGCGCCAGCAGGAGCGGAGTCAATAGCAATCAGCCCCAGCATTTT. Translating gives CASRSGVNSNQPQHF.

This rearrangement joins TRBV5-1 to TRBJ1-1; tentatively, D is TRBD1 (5 bases). CDR1 and CDR2 from the germline V gene are SGHRS and YFSETQ. V dropped 5 bases and J dropped 5 bases, with 16 bases sitting between them. The CDR3 length is 14 residues. The CDR3 sequence is CASRRGGGTTEAFF. The DNA for the CDR3 is TGCGCCAGCAGGCGGGGCGGCGGAACAACTGAAGCTTTCTTT.

The chain employs TRBV7-6 and TRBJ2-6, with TRBD2 identical over 10 bases. Trimming cost V 4 bases and J 0 bases; bases outside gene matches: 3. From germline, CDR1 is SGHVS and CDR2 FNYEAQ. This CDR3 contains 17 residues. This CDR3 reads CASSSGLATSGANVLTF. The CDR3 nucleotides read TGTGCCAGCAGCTCGGGACTAGCGACCTCTGGGGCCAACGTCCTGACTTTC.

The chain links TRBV5-6 to TRBJ2-4, with 9 bases matching TRBD1. Germline trimming cut 5 bases from V and 6 bases from J; bases unmatched to any gene: 6. The CDR3 is 14 residues long. CDR1 and CDR2 from the germline V gene are SGHDT and YYEEEE. The CDR3 DNA reads as TGTGCCAGCAGTTCCCGGGACAGGGCAAACATTCAGTACTTC. It codes for CASSSRDRANIQYF.